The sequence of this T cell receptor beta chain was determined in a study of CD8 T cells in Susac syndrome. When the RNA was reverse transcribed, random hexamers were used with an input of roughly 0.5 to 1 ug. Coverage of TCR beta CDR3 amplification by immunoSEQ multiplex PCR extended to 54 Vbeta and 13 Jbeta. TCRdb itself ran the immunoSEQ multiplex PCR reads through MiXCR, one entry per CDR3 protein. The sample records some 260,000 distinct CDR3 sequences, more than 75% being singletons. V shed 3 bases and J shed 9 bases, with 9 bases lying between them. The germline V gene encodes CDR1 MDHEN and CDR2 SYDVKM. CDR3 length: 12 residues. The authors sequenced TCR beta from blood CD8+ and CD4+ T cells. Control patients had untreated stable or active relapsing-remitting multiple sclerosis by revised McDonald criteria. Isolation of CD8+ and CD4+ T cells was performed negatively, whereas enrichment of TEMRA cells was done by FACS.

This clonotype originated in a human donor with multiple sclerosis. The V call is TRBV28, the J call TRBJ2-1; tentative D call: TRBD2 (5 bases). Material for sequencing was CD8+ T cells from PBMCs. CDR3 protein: CASSFLAAEQFF. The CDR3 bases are TGTGCCAGCAGTTTCCTAGCAGCTGAGCAGTTCTTC.